This entry lists 23 T cell receptor beta chains sequenced from one sample in a study of ipilimumab plus nivolumab after autologous stem cell transplantation. Here immunoSEQ multiplex PCR was the method, and the copy in TCRdb shows in-frame clones only, minus some. The sample holds some 2,100 clones, 78% seen once. The starting material was PBMCs, obtained in a trial of ipilimumab plus nivolumab as post-transplant consolidation. These receptors were obtained from a male donor with multiple myeloma.

The table lists this clone with a count of one. This sequence joins TRBV9 and TRBJ2-7; 7 bases are a match to TRBD1. Germline CDR1 and CDR2: SGDLS and YYNGEE. Trimming at V came to 4 bases and at J to 4 bases, leaving 14 bases not matched to a gene. The CDR3 contains 16 residues. This CDR3 reads CASSQDQVTGRYEQYF. CDR3 nucleotide sequence: TGTGCCAGCAGCCAAGATCAGGTGACAGGGAGATACGAGCAGTACTTC.

This clone was seen more than once but under ten times. V gene TRBV28 combines with J gene TRBJ1-3, with D unresolved. Per the germline V gene, CDR1 is MDHEN and CDR2 is SYDVKM. V was clipped by 5 bases and J by 8 bases, with 19 bases between them. The CDR3 runs to 15 residues. CDR3 protein: CASSRTYPQEYTIYF. In DNA form, the CDR3 reads TGTGCCAGCAGTCGAACGTATCCTCAGGAATACACCATATATTTT.

The chain is built from TRBV5-1 and TRBJ1-2; TRBD1 might be the D (6 bases). Per germline, CDR1 SGHRS and CDR2 YFSETQ. This CDR3 has 14 amino acids. Trimming pared 4 bases from V and 0 bases from J, leaving 10 bases between. CDR3 DNA sequence: TGCGCCAGCAGCCGACAGGAGCCTAACTATGGCTACACCTTC. Encoded protein: CASSRQEPNYGYTF.

The chain recombines TRBV7-2 with TRBJ1-5, with 12 positions matching TRBD1. This CDR3 spans 16 amino acids. Germline-derived CDR1 and CDR2 are SGHTA and FQGNSA. The trim removed 7 bases at V and 4 bases at J, leaving 8 bases unmatched. The CDR3 coding sequence is TGTGCCAGCAACCGCCGGGACAGGGGGCTTAATCAGCCCCAGCATTTT. It encodes CASNRRDRGLNQPQHF.

The V call is TRBV6-1, the J call TRBJ2-7, with 7 bases identical to TRBD2. Trimming removed 7 bases from V and 0 bases from J; junction bases left unmatched: 6. CDR1 is MNHNS and CDR2 is SASEGT in the germline V gene. This CDR3 is 14 amino acids long. CDR3 DNA: TGTGCCAGCAAAAAACTAGCGACCTCCTACGAGCAGTACTTC. Its protein product is CASKKLATSYEQYF.

The chain employs TRBV15 and TRBJ2-1, with a tentative D call TRBD2 (5 bases). This CDR3 spans 14 amino acids. Between the trimmed V and J ends, which lost 6 bases and 2 bases, there was a span of 11 bases. The germline gives CDR1 LNHNV, CDR2 YYDKDF (reference sequence). The CDR3 nucleotides are TGTGCCACCAGGGGAGTGGGCCCCTACAATGAGCAGTTCTTC. This codes for CATRGVGPYNEQFF.

The V and J genes are TRBV9 and TRBJ2-3; D is unclear. Germline-derived CDR1 and CDR2 are SGDLS and YYNGEE. V lost 4 bases and J 4 bases, leaving 7 bases between the germline ends. This CDR3 has 12 residues. CDR3 coding DNA: TGTGCCAGCAGCATGATATCAGATACGCAGTATTTT. Translated, it gives CASSMISDTQYF. Supplemented by reference TRBV9 and TRBJ2-3, the full variable domain reads DSGVTQTPKHLITATGQRVTLRCSPRSGDLSVYWYQQSLDQGLQFLIQYYNGEERAKGNILERFSAQQFPDLHSELNLSSLELGDSALYFCASSMISDTQYFGPGTRLTVL.

The genes are TRBV10-3 and TRBJ1-5, with D maybe TRBD1 (5 bases). Trimming took 4 bases from V and 4 from J, leaving 14 bases between them. The CDR3 spans 15 residues. Germline CDR1 reads ENHRY; CDR2 reads SYGVKD. This CDR3 is CAISGFGTENQPQHF. For the CDR3, the DNA is TGTGCCATCAGTGGTTTCGGGACGGAGAATCAGCCCCAGCATTTT.

This chain joins TRBV10-2 and TRBJ2-7; tentatively, D is TRBD1 (5 bases). V lost 4 bases and J lost 6, with 16 bases in between. Germline CDR1 WSHSY, CDR2 SAAADI. There are 14 residues in the CDR3. As DNA, the CDR3 is TGCGCCAGCAGTGGGGCAGGCTCCAGGGCCGAGCAGTACTTC. Protein sequence: CASSGAGSRAEQYF.

This clone is labeled as hyperexpanded. The chain has TRBV28 and TRBJ1-2; perhaps TRBD1 as D (6 bases). CDR3 length equals 13 residues. V lost 6 bases, J lost 7 bases, and 15 bases lay in between. The germline gives CDR1 MDHEN, CDR2 SYDVKM. The CDR3 sequence is CASSPPGVRGYTF. CDR3 bases: TGTGCCAGCAGCCCCCCAGGGGTCCGTGGCTACACCTTC.

CDR3 nucleotides: TGTGCCAGCAGTAATAAACTAACTGGACAAAGTCGGGCCAACGTCCTGACTTTC. It translates to CASSNKLTGQSRANVLTF. The genes are TRBV25-1 and TRBJ2-6, with TRBD1 as a possible D gene (5 bases). CDR1 and CDR2 from the germline V gene are MGHDK and SYGVNS. The CDR3 totals 18 residues. V lost 5 bases to trimming and J lost 5 bases, with 22 bases between them.

This sequence joins TRBV5-1 and TRBJ2-5, with D perhaps TRBD2 (7 bases). CDR3 size: 15 residues. The germline V gene has CDR1 SGHRS and CDR2 YFSETQ. Between the trimmed V and J ends, which lost 0 bases and 5 bases, there was a span of 14 bases. The CDR3 here is CASSLGLARGETQYF. CDR3 bases: TGCGCCAGCAGCTTGGGACTAGCAAGGGGGGAGACCCAGTACTTC.

V gene TRBV15 combines with J gene TRBJ2-2; TRBD2 agrees at 15 bases. Unmatched junction bases numbered 16, after V lost 0 bases and J lost 2 bases. The CDR3 has 23 amino acids. Germline assignment: CDR1 LNHNV and CDR2 YYDKDF (reference sequence). CDR3 sequence (DNA): TGTGCCACCAGCAGAGAGAGGACAGGGGTCGGACTAGCGGGAGGGCAAAACACCGGGGAGCTGTTTTTT. It codes for CATSRERTGVGLAGGQNTGELFF.

The CDR3 here is CASSLHDSTEAFF. As DNA, the CDR3 is TGCGCCAGCAGCTTACACGACAGCACTGAAGCTTTCTTT. The genes are TRBV5-1 and TRBJ1-1, with a weak D call TRBD1 (5 bases). Trimming took 2 bases from V and 4 from J, leaving 9 bases between them. Germline V lookup: CDR1 SGHRS, CDR2 YFSETQ. There are 13 residues in the CDR3. Looking up the rest from reference TRBV5-1 and TRBJ1-1 gives the full variable domain: KAGVTQTPRYLIKTRGQQVTLSCSPISGHRSVSWYQQTPGQGLQFLFEYFSETQRNKGNFPGRFSGRQFSNSRSEMNVSTLELGDSALYLCASSLHDSTEAFFGQGTRLTVV.

The chain is built from TRBV23-1 and TRBJ2-3; D is unclear. TRBV23-1 falls under the ORF class, with uncertain function. CDR3 length equals 17 residues. Trimming pared 0 bases from V and 0 bases from J, leaving 13 bases between. CDR3 coding DNA: TGCGCCAGCAGTCAATCGAGACATAGATCTAGCACAGATACGCAGTATTTT. It yields the protein CASSQSRHRSSTDTQYF.

The rearrangement uses TRBV12-5 and TRBJ2-6; no firm D call. The CDR3 sequence is 17 residues long. V was cut by 0 bases and J by 0 bases, with 9 bases left in between. Germline V lookup: CDR1 LGHNT, CDR2 FRNRAP. CDR3 protein: CASGLVETVSGANVLTF. Here the CDR3 DNA reads TGTGCTAGTGGTTTGGTCGAAACAGTCTCTGGGGCCAACGTCCTGACTTTC.

V usage is TRBV19 and J usage is TRBJ2-1; the D is unclear. Germline-derived CDR1 and CDR2 are LNHDA and SQIVND (reference sequence). Trimming removed 5 bases from V and 9 bases from J, with 14 bases in between. The CDR3 totals 13 residues. The CDR3 nucleotides read TGTGCCAGTAGTGCTGAATCGGCGAGTGAGCAGTTCTTC. This sequence encodes CASSAESASEQFF.

V is TRBV7-9 and J is TRBJ2-1; TRBD2 agrees at 13 bases. Germline CDR1 SEHNR, CDR2 FQNEAQ (reference sequence). Trimming took 4 bases from V and 8 from J; bases not matched to a gene: 8. CDR3 length: 16 residues. The CDR3 DNA reads as TGTGCCAGCAGCTATCCCGGACTAGCGGGAGAGTATGAGCAGTTCTTC. Its translation is CASSYPGLAGEYEQFF. The full variable domain, rest sourced from reference TRBV7-9 and TRBJ2-1, is DTGVSQNPRHKITKRGQNVTFRCDPISEHNRLYWYRQTLGQGPEFLTYFQNEAQLEKSRLLSDRFSAERPKGSFSTLEIQRTEQGDSAMYLCASSYPGLAGEYEQFFGPGTRLTVL.

CDR3 bases: TGTGCCAGCAGTTTCGTCGGGACAGCAGTAGATACGCAGTATTTT. Amino acids: CASSFVGTAVDTQYF. The chain recombines TRBV28 with TRBJ2-3, with 7 bases fitting TRBD1. V was clipped by 3 bases and J by 5 bases; unmatched bases: 8. CDR1 is MDHEN, CDR2 SYDVKM, per germline. This CDR3 comprises 15 residues.

The chain combines TRBV25-1 with TRBJ1-6; the D is unclear. The V gene's germline CDR1 is MGHDK and CDR2 SYGVNS. Trimming stripped 2 bases from V and 3 bases from J, with 8 bases between. The CDR3 contains 15 residues. CDR3 sequence (DNA): TGTGCCAGCAGTGAAGGAGTCTACTATAATTCACCCCTCCACTTT. It codes for CASSEGVYYNSPLHF.

The gene calls are TRBV6-6 and TRBJ1-1, with D possibly being TRBD1 (5 bases). The CDR3 loop spans 14 amino acids. CDR1 is MNHNY and CDR2 is SVGAGI in the germline V gene (reference sequence). V was shortened by 2 bases and J by 6 bases, with 13 bases between the two germline ends. CDR3 nucleotide sequence: TGTGCCAGCAGTTACCCCAGCCAGGGAGCTGAAGCTTTCTTT. Protein sequence: CASSYPSQGAEAFF.

This clone was counted between two and nine times. The chain has TRBV4-1 and TRBJ2-1; D unclear. The CDR3 runs to 16 residues. V was clipped by 0 bases and J by 0 bases, with 9 bases between them. The V gene's germline CDR1 is MGHRA and CDR2 YSYEKL. Written as DNA, the CDR3 is TGCGCCAGCAGCCAAGAAAGGGCTAGCTCCTACAATGAGCAGTTCTTC. Translating it yields CASSQERASSYNEQFF.

The chain carries TRBV30 and TRBJ2-2; D unclear. The CDR3 totals 12 residues. V lost 0 bases and J lost 6, with 5 bases in between. Germline V gene data show CDR1 as GTSNPN and CDR2 as SVGIG (reference sequence). The DNA of the CDR3 is TGTGCCTGGAGTGTAATGGCCGGGGAGCTGTTTTTT. It codes for CAWSVMAGELFF. The full variable domain, its missing parts supplied by reference TRBV30 and TRBJ2-2, is SQTIHQWPATLVQPVGSPLSLECTVEGTSNPNLYWYRQAAGRGLQLLFYSVGIGQISSEVPQNLSASRPQDRQFILSSKKLLLSDSGFYLCAWSVMAGELFFGEGSRLTVL.